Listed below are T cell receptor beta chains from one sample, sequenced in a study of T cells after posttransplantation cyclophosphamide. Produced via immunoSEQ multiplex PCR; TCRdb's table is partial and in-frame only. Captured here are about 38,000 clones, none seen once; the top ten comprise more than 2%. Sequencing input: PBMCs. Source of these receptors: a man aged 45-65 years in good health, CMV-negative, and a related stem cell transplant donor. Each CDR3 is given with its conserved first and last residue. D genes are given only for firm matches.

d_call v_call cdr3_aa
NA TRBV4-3 CASSTGEYSQPQHF
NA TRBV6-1 CASSVPTGNQPQHF
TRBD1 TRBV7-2 CASSSGTDGYTF
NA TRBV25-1 CASSEPSYGYTF
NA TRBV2 CASSFYRDGYTF
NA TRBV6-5 CASMETARPKQFF
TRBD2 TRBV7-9 CASSSTSGGTNTGELFF
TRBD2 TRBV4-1 CASSQVRELRRTAGELFF
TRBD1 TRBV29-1 CSVNRQGAGTEAFF
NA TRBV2 CASSGHLANTGELFF
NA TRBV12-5 CASGSQGTWDEAFF
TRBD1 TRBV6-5 CASGGTGPYNEQFF
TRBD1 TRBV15 CATSRDRGETQYF
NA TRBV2 CASSEMRDTDTQYF